This T cell receptor beta chain was observed in a study of T cells in Graves' hyperthyroidism and ophthalmopathy. General observations from the study: Ophthalmopathy onset followed model prediction by a median around 6.6 months. A 13 V-J signature model discriminated ophthalmopathy versus stable hyperthyroidism.

Germline CDR1 is LGHDT and CDR2 is YNNKEL (reference sequence). The CDR3 is 18 residues long. V was clipped by 0 bases and J by 0 bases, with 17 bases between them. This clonotype was observed many times. Its matching antigen is unknown. Amplified TCR beta CDR3 regions came from RNA transcripts. HTBI primers were the set used in a first-round RT-PCR of the TCR CDR3. MiXCR, applied by TCRdb to the multiplex PCR reads, yields one record per CDR3 protein. The sample lists around 340,000 distinct CDR3 sequences, 20% to 25% seen once, with roughly 52% in the top ten. The chain recombines TRBV3-1 with TRBJ2-5; D possibly corresponds to TRBD1 (6 bases). The sequencing input was blood. The TCR was taken from a woman between 50 and 59 years old with Graves' hyperthyroidism. CDR3 residues: CASSQDRSWGRYQETQYF. The CDR3 DNA reads as TGTGCCAGCAGCCAAGATCGTTCTTGGGGGCGGTACCAAGAGACCCAGTACTTC.